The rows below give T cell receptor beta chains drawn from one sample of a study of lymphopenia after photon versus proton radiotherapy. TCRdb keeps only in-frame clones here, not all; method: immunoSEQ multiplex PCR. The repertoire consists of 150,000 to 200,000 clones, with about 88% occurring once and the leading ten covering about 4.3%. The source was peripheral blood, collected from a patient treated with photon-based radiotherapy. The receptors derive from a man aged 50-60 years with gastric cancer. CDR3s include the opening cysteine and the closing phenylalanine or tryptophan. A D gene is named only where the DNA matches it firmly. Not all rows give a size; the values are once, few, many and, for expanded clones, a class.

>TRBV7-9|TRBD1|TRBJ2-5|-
TGTGCCAGCAGCTTAGGACAGGGGACCCCACAGACCCAGTACTTC
CASSLGQGTPQTQYF
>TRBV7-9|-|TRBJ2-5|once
TGTGCCAGCAGCAAGCGAGGGGACCAAGAGACCCAGTACTTC
CASSKRGDQETQYF
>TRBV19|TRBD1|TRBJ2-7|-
TGTGCCAGTAGTACAGGACAGGGGTCGTACGAGCAGTACTTC
CASSTGQGSYEQYF
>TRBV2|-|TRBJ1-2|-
TGTGCCAGCCTGACGACCCCCCTGACGATTAACTATGGCTACACCTTC
CASLTTPLTINYGYTF
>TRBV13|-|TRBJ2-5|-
TGTGCCAGCAGCCGCAAGCAGGGGGGGGAGACCCAGTACTTC
CASSRKQGGETQYF
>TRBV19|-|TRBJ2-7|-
TGTGCCAGTAGTATAGACCCCGGACGGTCCTACGAGCAGTACTTC
CASSIDPGRSYEQYF
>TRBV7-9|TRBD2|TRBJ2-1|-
TGTGCCAGCAGCTCAGACCCGGGTCTAGCGGCCTACAATGAGCAGTTCTTC
CASSSDPGLAAYNEQFF
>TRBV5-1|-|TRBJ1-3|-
TGCGCCAGCAGCTCTGGCAGGGCTCAGGGACCCTCTGGAAACACCATATATTTT
CASSSGRAQGPSGNTIYF
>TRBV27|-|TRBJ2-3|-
TGTGCCAGCAGTACAGGGACAGATACGCAGTATTTT
CASSTGTDTQYF
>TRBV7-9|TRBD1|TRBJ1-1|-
TGTGCCAGCAGCCCAACCTACAGGGGTGAAGCTTTCTTT
CASSPTYRGEAFF
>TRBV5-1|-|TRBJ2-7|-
TGCGCCAGCAGCCTCGTAGTGATTGGCTCCTACGAGCAGTACTTC
CASSLVVIGSYEQYF
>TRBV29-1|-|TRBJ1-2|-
TGCAGCGTTGGATCCCGGCCCTCCTATGGCTACACCTTC
CSVGSRPSYGYTF
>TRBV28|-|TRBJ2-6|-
TGTGCCAGCAGTACCTGGGAAGCTGGGGCCAACGTCCTGACTTTC
CASSTWEAGANVLTF
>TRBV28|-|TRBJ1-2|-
TGTGCCAGCAGTTCAACAAGGCGGTCTACCTATGGCTACACCTTC
CASSSTRRSTYGYTF
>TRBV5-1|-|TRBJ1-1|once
TGCGCCAGCAGCTTGGGGGGTTTGAACACTGAAGCTTTCTTT
CASSLGGLNTEAFF
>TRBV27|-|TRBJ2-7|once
TGTGCCAGCAGTTTCGGGAGAGCCCACGAGCAGTACTTC
CASSFGRAHEQYF
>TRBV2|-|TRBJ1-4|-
TGTGCCAGCACGAGAGCTGCAACTAATGAAAAACTGTTTTTT
CASTRAATNEKLFF
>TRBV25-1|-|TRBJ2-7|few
TGTGCCAGCAGTGAAGTAGCGCAAGAGCAGTACTTC
CASSEVAQEQYF
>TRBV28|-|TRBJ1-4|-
TGTGCCAGCAGTTCGGATGGGAATGAGCGTGAAAAACTGTTTTTT
CASSSDGNEREKLFF
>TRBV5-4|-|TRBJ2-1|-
TGTGCCAGCAGCTTGGCGTTGAATGAGCAGTTCTTC
CASSLALNEQFF
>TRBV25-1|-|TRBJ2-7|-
TGTGCCAGCAGTGAAAAGCGAGGGGTTCCAACCTACGAGCAGTACTTC
CASSEKRGVPTYEQYF
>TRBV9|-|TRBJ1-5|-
TGTGCCAGCAGCGCGGGGGTTAATCAGCCCCAGCATTTT
CASSAGVNQPQHF
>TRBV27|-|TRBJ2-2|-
TGTGCCAGCAGTGTGACTGACCTTTATGTCACCGGGGAGCTGTTTTTT
CASSVTDLYVTGELFF
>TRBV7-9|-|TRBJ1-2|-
TGTGCCAGCAGCCCCTCCGGGACCGCTAACTATGGCTACACCTTC
CASSPSGTANYGYTF
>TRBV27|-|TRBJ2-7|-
TGTGCCAGCAGTTTAAGAGGTAGCTCTTCCTACGAGCAGTACTTC
CASSLRGSSSYEQYF
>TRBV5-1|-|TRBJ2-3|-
TGCGCCAGCAGCTTGGCCGCCTTCGGCACAGATACGCAGTATTTT
CASSLAAFGTDTQYF
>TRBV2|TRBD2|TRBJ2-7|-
TGTGCCAGCCAAAGGGGGGGCAGGGAGAGAACTAGCGGGATGGACGAGCAGTACTTC
CASQRGGRERTSGMDEQYF
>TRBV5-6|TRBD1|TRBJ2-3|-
TGTGCCAGCAGCTTCTACAGGGGTCCCACAGATACGCAGTATTTT
CASSFYRGPTDTQYF
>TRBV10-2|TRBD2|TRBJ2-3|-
TGCGCCAGCAGTGACCTAGCGGGAGTCATAGATACGCAGTATTTT
CASSDLAGVIDTQYF
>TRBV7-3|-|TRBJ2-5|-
TGTGCCAGCAGCTTAACGGAGGGGGCCGGGGAGACCCAGTACTTC
CASSLTEGAGETQYF
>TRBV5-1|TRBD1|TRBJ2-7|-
TGCGCCAGCAGCTTGAGGGGACAGGGACACGAGCAGTACTTC
CASSLRGQGHEQYF